Shown below are 30 T cell receptor beta chains from a single sample sequenced in a study of identical twins. MiXCR was run by TCRdb on the 5' RACE reads, yielding one entry per CDR3 protein. The table lists 400,000 to 650,000 distinct CDR3 sequences, 20% to 25% of them singletons. These sequences were also reported in another study, on T cells expressing NK-cell markers.

The sample comprised CD4+ T cells sorted from blood. The origin of the receptors is a woman younger than 30 in good health.

This clonotype showed up just a few times. The chain employs TRBV18 and TRBJ2-5; D not resolved. This CDR3 spans 15 amino acids. Germline-derived CDR1 and CDR2 are KGHSH and LQKENI. V lost 2 bases and J lost 5, with 15 bases in between. CDR3 sequence reads: CASSPAASWMETQYF. CDR3 DNA: TGTGCCAGCTCACCAGCGGCTAGTTGGATGGAGACCCAGTACTTC.

This chain joins TRBV20-1 and TRBJ2-7, with 10 bases matching TRBD1. With 3 bases clipped from V and 4 bases from J, the junction kept 6 bases outside the gene matches. The CDR3 covers 14 residues. CDR1 is DFQATT, CDR2 SNEGSKA, per germline (reference sequence). This CDR3 reads CSASSPGQGYEQYF. DNA of the CDR3: TGCAGTGCTAGTTCCCCGGGACAGGGGTACGAGCAGTACTTC.

This clonotype was observed many times. The chain employs TRBV12-3 or TRBV12-4 and TRBJ2-1, with a weak D call TRBD2 (6 bases). CDR3 size: 15 residues. The V end lost 3 bases, the J end lost 5 bases, and 14 bases lay between the germline ends. CDR3 sequence reads: CASSLGLSHHNEQFF. The CDR3 region has the DNA TGTGCCAGCAGTTTGGGACTTTCCCACCACAATGAGCAGTTCTTC.

This clonotype was observed many times. This chain connects TRBV20-1 to TRBJ2-3; D uncertain. The ends were cut back, 2 bases at V and 0 bases at J, with 3 bases in the middle. The germline V gene encodes CDR1 DFQATT and CDR2 SNEGSKA (reference sequence). The CDR3 is 12 amino acids. CDR3 DNA: TGCAGTGCTAGAATCAGCACAGATACGCAGTATTTT. Its translation is CSARISTDTQYF.

This clonotype has just a few counts. The J gene is TRBJ1-1, the V gene TRBV15, with D tentatively TRBD1 (6 bases). The V and J ends lost 1 base and 8 bases respectively, with 20 bases between them. CDR1 and CDR2 from the germline V gene are LNHNV and YYDKDF (reference sequence). The CDR3 length is 16 residues. The CDR3 sequence: CATSRAQTGRAAEAFF. CDR3 in DNA: TGTGCCACCAGCAGAGCACAGACAGGTCGAGCAGCGGAAGCTTTCTTT.

V is TRBV20-1 and J is TRBJ2-3, with 11 bases aligning to TRBD2. Per the germline V gene, CDR1 is DFQATT and CDR2 is SNEGSKA (reference sequence). The CDR3 is 15 residues long. V was clipped by 7 bases and J by 8 bases; unmatched bases: 14. For the CDR3, the DNA is TGCAGTGTGGGAAATAGCGGGAGGGCCTCAAGTACGCAGTATTTT. Amino acids: CSVGNSGRASSTQYF.

This clonotype was observed a handful of times. The rearrangement joins TRBV20-1 to TRBJ2-7, with D maybe TRBD2 (6 bases). CDR1 and CDR2 from the germline V gene are DFQATT and SNEGSKA (reference sequence). The CDR3 sequence is 13 residues long. Trimming removed 5 bases from V and 5 bases from J, with 16 bases in between. The CDR3 sequence: CSAPDGGGDEQYF. CDR3 coding DNA: TGCAGTGCTCCGGACGGTGGAGGGGACGAGCAGTACTTC.

This clonotype turned up a few times. J is TRBJ2-1 and V is TRBV14; D ambiguous. The CDR3 contains 12 residues. The germline gives CDR1 SGHDN, CDR2 FVKESK. The V gene lost 0 bases and the J gene lost 10 bases, with 7 bases spanning the gap. The CDR3 sequence: CASSQDFGEQFF. CDR3 in DNA: TGTGCCAGCAGCCAAGATTTTGGGGAGCAGTTCTTC.

This clonotype showed up just a few times. V is TRBV27 and J is TRBJ2-2, with a tentative D call TRBD1 (5 bases). Deletions cut 4 bases from V and 3 bases from J, with 15 bases between. The length of the CDR3 is 16 residues. The germline V gene has CDR1 MNHEY and CDR2 SMNVEV (reference sequence). The DNA for the CDR3 is TGTGCCAGCAGTTCTTTAAGGGGTGCGGACACCGGGGAGCTGTTTTTT. Protein sequence: CASSSLRGADTGELFF.

CDR3 sequence: CSAVEDRGPEAFF. The CDR3 DNA follows: TGCAGTGCTGTCGAAGACAGGGGGCCTGAAGCTTTCTTT. V usage is TRBV20-1 and J usage is TRBJ1-1, with TRBD1 matching over 10 bases. V dropped 5 bases and J dropped 6; count of bases not matched to a gene: 6. CDR1 is DFQATT, CDR2 SNEGSKA, per germline (reference sequence). The CDR3 is 13 residues long.

The chain carries TRBV12-3 or TRBV12-4 and TRBJ2-3; 11 bases fit TRBD1. This CDR3 is 16 amino acids long. After removal of 6 bases from V and 6 bases from J, the junction contained 11 bases not matched to a gene. CDR3 in amino acids: CASSPDRDRGVDTQYF. The CDR3 DNA follows: TGTGCCAGCAGCCCCGACCGGGACAGGGGGGTGGATACGCAGTATTTT.

This rearrangement joins TRBV23-1 to TRBJ1-1; the D is unclear. TRBV23-1 is marked as an open reading frame, function uncertain. CDR3 length equals 13 residues. V was trimmed by 3 bases and J by 10 bases, leaving 15 bases between them. CDR3 bases: TGCGCCAGCAGTCATTATATCCCCGCGGGAGCTTTCTTT. Its translation is CASSHYIPAGAFF.

V gene TRBV5-1 combines with J gene TRBJ2-1; D could derive from TRBD1 or TRBD2 (5 bases each). The CDR3 totals 15 residues. Trimming stripped 4 bases from V and 6 bases from J, with 17 bases between. CDR1 SGHRS and CDR2 YFSETQ come from the germline V gene. This chain's CDR3 is CASSPRDLQGNEQFF. The DNA for the CDR3 is TGCGCCAGCAGCCCCCGGGACCTCCAGGGCAATGAGCAGTTCTTC. The whole variable domain, filled in from reference TRBV5-1 and TRBJ2-1, reads KAGVTQTPRYLIKTRGQQVTLSCSPISGHRSVSWYQQTPGQGLQFLFEYFSETQRNKGNFPGRFSGRQFSNSRSEMNVSTLELGDSALYLCASSPRDLQGNEQFFGPGTRLTVL.

This clonotype was seen a handful of times. J is TRBJ2-1 and V is TRBV20-1; 8 bases match TRBD2. V dropped 1 base and J dropped 2; count of bases not matched to a gene: 4. The germline V gene has CDR1 DFQATT and CDR2 SNEGSKA (reference sequence). This CDR3 comprises 15 residues. CDR3 in DNA: TGCAGTGCTAGAGCGGGCGGGAGGCCCTACAATGAGCAGTTCTTC. This codes for CSARAGGRPYNEQFF.

The chain joins TRBV5-5 to TRBJ2-7, with D possibly being TRBD1 (6 bases). Germline CDR1 SGHKS, CDR2 YYEKEE (reference sequence). The CDR3 has 15 residues. Deletions cut 2 bases from V and 4 bases from J, with 16 bases between. Here the CDR3 reads CASSFAGTQTYEQYF. Here the CDR3 DNA reads TGTGCCAGCAGCTTTGCCGGGACACAGACTTACGAGCAGTACTTC.

J is TRBJ2-5 and V is TRBV19; 8 bases align to TRBD2. The V segment lost 2 bases and the J segment 5 bases; nucleotides outside the gene matches: 13. From germline, CDR1 is LNHDA and CDR2 SQIVND (reference sequence). The CDR3 is 17 amino acids. This CDR3 reads CASSIRTSRLVGETQYF. CDR3 DNA: TGTGCCAGTAGTATACGGACTAGCAGACTTGTAGGGGAGACCCAGTACTTC.

This clonotype was picked up a small number of times. V gene TRBV9 combines with J gene TRBJ2-1; D ambiguous. CDR1 is SGDLS and CDR2 is YYNGEE in the germline V gene. The CDR3 length is 12 residues. V was clipped by 4 bases and J by 5 bases, with 7 bases between them. CDR3 residues: CASSRLDNEQFF. The CDR3 coding sequence is TGTGCCAGCAGCCGGCTGGACAATGAGCAGTTCTTC.

The chain recombines TRBV6-2 or TRBV6-3 with TRBJ2-3; perhaps TRBD2 as D (6 bases). Germline assignment: CDR1 MNHEY and CDR2 SVGEGT. This CDR3 has 15 residues. V was cut by 1 base and J by 6 bases, with 14 bases left in between. CDR3 DNA: TGTGCCAGCAGTTACTTCCCCGGGGAGGAGGATACGCAGTATTTT. Protein sequence: CASSYFPGEEDTQYF.

J is TRBJ2-5 and V is TRBV10-3; possibly TRBD1 for D (5 bases). CDR1 and CDR2 from the germline V gene are ENHRY and SYGVKD. The CDR3 consists of 13 residues. V was cut by 3 bases and J by 5 bases, with 10 bases left in between. The CDR3 bases are TGTGCCATCAGTGACCAGGGCGTCGAGACCCAGTACTTC. It codes for CAISDQGVETQYF.

This rearrangement joins TRBV19 to TRBJ1-2, with 9 bases lining up with TRBD1. The CDR3 is 15 amino acids. Germline loops: CDR1 LNHDA, CDR2 SQIVND (reference sequence). V lost 7 bases to trimming and J lost 4 bases; unmatched junction nucleotides: 10. CDR3 coding DNA: TGTGCCAGTAACCCGGACAGGGGACGCAGCTATGGCTACACCTTC. It yields the protein CASNPDRGRSYGYTF.

This clonotype appeared a few times. The chain has TRBV12-3 or TRBV12-4 and TRBJ2-7, with 8 bases fitting TRBD1. The CDR3 contains 13 residues. V shed 8 bases and J 0 bases; nucleotides not matched to a gene: 3. The CDR3 nucleotides read TGTGCCAGCCGGGACAGGAGCTCCTACGAGCAGTACTTC. This gives the protein CASRDRSSYEQYF.

This chain joins TRBV6-5 and TRBJ2-5; D is undetermined. V was clipped by 2 bases and J by 6 bases, with 1 base between them. Germline V gives CDR1 MNHEY, CDR2 SVGAGI. There are 10 residues in the CDR3. CDR3 sequence: CASSYKTQYF. The DNA for the CDR3 is TGTGCCAGCAGTTACAAGACCCAGTACTTC.

The chain uses TRBV7-2 and TRBJ1-1; tentative D call: TRBD1 (5 bases). Germline values: CDR1 SGHTA, CDR2 FQGNSA. The CDR3 covers 13 residues. Trimming pared 0 bases from V and 11 bases from J, leaving 13 bases between. CDR3 amino acids: CASSLASGRDAFF. Here the CDR3 DNA reads TGTGCCAGCAGCTTAGCGTCTGGCAGGGACGCTTTCTTT.

The V and J genes are TRBV7-2 and TRBJ2-3; no firm D call. This CDR3 spans 13 amino acids. V dropped 1 base and J dropped 4 bases, with 6 bases sitting between them. Germline values: CDR1 SGHTA, CDR2 FQGNSA. In DNA form, the CDR3 reads TGTGCCAGCAGCTTAGGCGTATCAGATACGCAGTATTTT. This gives the protein CASSLGVSDTQYF.

This clonotype has a handful of counts. The chain is built from TRBV20-1 and TRBJ2-1, with no clear D. Per the germline V gene, CDR1 is DFQATT and CDR2 is SNEGSKA (reference sequence). V was trimmed by 3 bases and J by 8 bases, leaving 14 bases between them. CDR3 length equals 13 residues. The CDR3 here is CSARFLRSDEQFF. The CDR3 DNA reads as TGCAGTGCTAGGTTTCTCCGGAGCGATGAGCAGTTCTTC.

Many counts were recorded for this clonotype. The genes are TRBV2 and TRBJ1-6, with TRBD1 as a possible D gene (5 bases). The CDR3 runs 12 residues. Germline CDR1 is SNHLY and CDR2 is FYNNEI. With 10 bases removed from V and 8 bases from J, the gap between germline ends came to 12 bases. CDR3 protein: CATGVGDSPLHF. The DNA for the CDR3 is TGTGCCACGGGGGTAGGGGATTCACCCCTCCACTTT.

This clonotype turned up a few times. The rearrangement uses TRBV7-2 and TRBJ2-7, with 8 positions matching TRBD2. From germline, CDR1 is SGHTA and CDR2 FQGNSA. Unmatched junction bases numbered 7, after V lost 5 bases and J lost 4 bases. CDR3 size: 14 residues. CDR3 sequence reads: CASSPPGGRYEQYF. CDR3 nucleotides: TGTGCCAGCAGCCCCCCTGGCGGGAGGTACGAGCAGTACTTC.

V and J are TRBV12-3 or TRBV12-4 and TRBJ2-7, with 9 nucleotides matching TRBD1. The V and J ends lost 6 bases and 3 bases, in that order; junction bases with no gene match: 6. This CDR3 has 14 residues. The CDR3 spells CASSRQGGIYEQYF. As DNA, the CDR3 is TGTGCCAGCAGCCGACAGGGGGGGATCTACGAGCAGTACTTC.

The V gene is TRBV5-6, the J gene TRBJ2-5, with D possibly being TRBD1 (6 bases). The CDR3 is made up of 13 amino acids. Between the trimmed V and J ends, which lost 1 base and 7 bases, there was a span of 11 bases. CDR1 and CDR2 from the germline V gene are SGHDT and YYEEEE. CDR3 protein: CASSLMGQRTQYF. The CDR3 DNA follows: TGTGCCAGCAGCTTGATGGGACAACGGACCCAGTACTTC.

This clonotype was found a few times. CDR3 DNA sequence: TGCAGCGCCCTGACTAGTTTGGAGACCCAGTACTTC. Amino acids: CSALTSLETQYF. The chain combines TRBV29-1 with TRBJ2-5; D is possibly TRBD2 (6 bases). Trimming took 7 bases from V and 5 from J, leaving 14 bases between them. Germline CDR1 is SQVTM and CDR2 is ANQGSEA. The CDR3 covers 12 residues.